Below, 25 T cell receptor beta chains from the same sample are listed, as sequenced in a study of OX40 agonist ivuxolimab in advanced cancers. Libraries were prepared by immunoSEQ multiplex PCR; TCRdb keeps only in-frame clonotypes and omits some of them. The profile covers around 41,000 clones, with about 88% appearing a single time and about 13% taken by the ten largest. Specimen: CD4+ or CD8+ T cells sorted from blood, collected in a trial of the OX40 agonist ivuxolimab. The receptors come from an adult with an advanced solid tumor such as melanoma, head and neck, liver or kidney cancer.

The V gene is TRBV25-1, the J gene TRBJ2-3; 7 bases align to TRBD1. Germline V lookup: CDR1 MGHDK, CDR2 SYGVNS. This CDR3 contains 14 residues. Trimming at V came to 4 bases and at J to 5 bases, leaving 6 bases not matched to a gene. The CDR3 loop reads CASSARQGLDTQYF. CDR3 nucleotide sequence: TGTGCCAGCAGTGCCAGACAGGGTTTAGATACGCAGTATTTT.

The table lists this clone with a count of one. This rearrangement joins TRBV28 to TRBJ2-1; D gene ambiguous. The V end was cut by 1 base, the J end by 4 bases, with 5 bases between. The CDR3 runs 13 residues. Germline V lookup: CDR1 MDHEN, CDR2 SYDVKM. The CDR3 nucleotides are TGTGCCAGCAGTTTATTAGAGTACAATGAGCAGTTCTTC. This encodes CASSLLEYNEQFF.

This chain joins TRBV5-6 and TRBJ2-4; 11 positions match TRBD2. There are 18 residues in the CDR3. With 1 base clipped from V and 3 bases from J, the junction kept 9 bases outside the gene matches. Germline-derived CDR1 and CDR2 are SGHDT and YYEEEE. CDR3 protein: CASSLLQTSGSSKNIQYF. CDR3 DNA sequence: TGTGCCAGCAGCTTGCTTCAAACTAGCGGGAGTAGCAAAAACATTCAGTACTTC.

The chain has TRBV4-1 and TRBJ1-4; TRBD1 agrees at 7 bases. This CDR3 is 15 amino acids long. Germline values: CDR1 MGHRA, CDR2 YSYEKL. V trimming: 4 bases; J trimming: 4 bases; junction bases outside the gene matches: 6. The CDR3 DNA is TGCGCCAGCAGCCGCCCGGGACAGTTTAATGAAAAACTGTTTTTT. The encoded protein is CASSRPGQFNEKLFF.

The CDR3 spells CASSLRTGTTDTQYF. The CDR3 DNA is TGTGCCAGCAGTCTCCGGACAGGGACAACAGATACGCAGTATTTT. The chain uses TRBV27 and TRBJ2-3, with 8 bases fitting TRBD1. This CDR3 spans 15 amino acids. Germline CDR1 and CDR2: MNHEY and SMNVEV (reference sequence). J gave up 3 bases and V 5 bases, and 7 bases lay outside the gene matches.

V is TRBV4-1 and J is TRBJ1-1, with D hard to call. This CDR3 region has 15 residues. The germline CDR1 and CDR2 sequences are MGHRA and YSYEKL. V was cut by 4 bases and J by 5 bases, with 17 bases left in between. DNA of the CDR3: TGCGCCAGCAGCCCGTCCGGACGAATAAGGACTGAAGCTTTCTTT. This gives the protein CASSPSGRIRTEAFF.

The genes are TRBV28 and TRBJ2-5; 14 positions match TRBD2. This CDR3 contains 15 residues. Trimming at V came to 6 bases and at J to 3 bases, leaving 3 bases not matched to a gene. Germline CDR1 and CDR2: MDHEN and SYDVKM. CDR3 loop: CASRRLAGGKETQYF. The CDR3, as DNA: TGTGCCAGCAGAAGACTAGCGGGAGGGAAAGAGACCCAGTACTTC.

The chain is built from TRBV7-9 and TRBJ1-1; no clear D. Germline V gene sequence: CDR1 SEHNR, CDR2 FQNEAQ (reference sequence). Trimming stripped 4 bases from V and 1 base from J, with 22 bases between. The CDR3 spans 18 residues. The CDR3 is CASSSTGIGSPSNTEAFF. The CDR3 region has the DNA TGTGCCAGCAGCTCGACGGGGATCGGGAGTCCATCGAACACTGAAGCTTTCTTT.

This clone appeared a single time. The chain is built from TRBV11-3 and TRBJ2-5; perhaps TRBD1 as D (5 bases). Germline V gene sequence: CDR1 SGHNT, CDR2 YENEEA. V lost 5 bases and J lost 3, with 16 bases in between. CDR3 size: 15 residues. The CDR3 protein is CASSPSQGMKETQYF. CDR3 coding DNA: TGTGCCAGCAGCCCCTCCCAGGGAATGAAAGAGACCCAGTACTTC.

The chain links TRBV5-1 to TRBJ2-7; 7 nucleotides match TRBD2. CDR1 and CDR2 from the germline V gene are SGHRS and YFSETQ. The trim removed 7 bases at V and 5 bases at J, leaving 12 bases unmatched. The CDR3 runs 14 residues. CDR3 amino acids: CASGDQTSTNEQYF. DNA of the CDR3: TGCGCCAGCGGTGACCAGACTAGCACGAACGAGCAGTACTTC. Full variable domain (missing parts from reference TRBV5-1 and TRBJ2-7): KAGVTQTPRYLIKTRGQQVTLSCSPISGHRSVSWYQQTPGQGLQFLFEYFSETQRNKGNFPGRFSGRQFSNSRSEMNVSTLELGDSALYLCASGDQTSTNEQYFGPGTRLTVT.

V and J are TRBV7-6 and TRBJ2-5; D perhaps matches TRBD1 (6 bases). CDR1 and CDR2 from the germline V gene are SGHVS and FNYEAQ. This CDR3 region has 14 residues. V was shortened by 5 bases and J by 2 bases, with 12 bases between the two germline ends. CDR3 loop: CASSRRGVQETQYF. The CDR3 DNA follows: TGTGCCAGCAGCCGCAGGGGAGTTCAAGAGACCCAGTACTTC.

For the CDR3, the DNA is TGTGCCAGCAGCTTGGGGCTAGCGGACTACAATGAGCAGTTCTTC. It codes for CASSLGLADYNEQFF. This chain connects TRBV5-4 to TRBJ2-1, with 7 bases aligning to TRBD2. J was trimmed by 3 bases and V by 0 bases; bases with no gene match: 3. The CDR3 covers 15 residues. Germline lookup yields CDR1 SGHNT and CDR2 YYREEE (reference sequence). The full variable domain, in which reference TRBV5-4 and TRBJ2-1 provide the parts outside the CDR3, is ETGVTQSPTHLIKTRGQQVTLRCSSQSGHNTVSWYQQALGQGPQFIFQYYREEENGRGNFPPRFSGLQFPNYSSELNVNALELDDSALYLCASSLGLADYNEQFFGPGTRLTVL.

This chain connects TRBV6-6 to TRBJ2-7; 7 nucleotides line up with TRBD1. V gave up 5 bases and J gave up 0 bases; unmatched junction bases: 4. This CDR3 contains 14 residues. The germline V gene encodes CDR1 MNHNY and CDR2 SVGAGI (reference sequence). The CDR3 DNA sequence: TGTGCCAGCAGTCCCGGACAGGCCTCCTACGAGCAGTACTTC. This sequence encodes CASSPGQASYEQYF.

Written as DNA, the CDR3 is TGTGCCAGCTCGAGGACCCCCACAGATACGCAGTATTTT. Encoded protein: CASSRTPTDTQYF. V usage is TRBV6-4 and J usage is TRBJ2-3; D is undetermined. Trimming shortened V by 8 bases and J by 2 bases, and 11 bases separated the two germline ends. Germline V lookup: CDR1 MRHNA, CDR2 SNTAGT. CDR3 size: 13 residues.

This clone was found a few times. The V and J genes are TRBV7-9 and TRBJ1-2; D is unclear. The germline gives CDR1 SEHNR, CDR2 FQNEAQ (reference sequence). Trimming removed 3 bases from V and 3 bases from J, with 11 bases in between. This CDR3 has 14 amino acids. The CDR3 sequence is CASSLMQADYGYTF. The CDR3 DNA is TGTGCCAGCAGCTTGATGCAGGCAGACTATGGCTACACCTTC.

This clone turned up a few times. This CDR3 is CASSPGQGLSGNTIYF. Here the CDR3 DNA reads TGTGCCAGTAGCCCGGGACAGGGACTCTCTGGAAACACCATATATTTT. The chain combines TRBV19 with TRBJ1-3; the match to TRBD1 covers 9 bases. The junction had 6 bases not matched to a gene; V was cut back by 6 bases and J by 0 bases. CDR3 length equals 16 residues. Germline CDR1 is LNHDA and CDR2 is SQIVND (reference sequence).

V usage is TRBV9 and J usage is TRBJ1-4, with D possibly being TRBD1 (5 bases). The germline gives CDR1 SGDLS, CDR2 YYNGEE. Deletions cut 4 bases from V and 8 bases from J, with 18 bases between. This CDR3 comprises 15 residues. The DNA for the CDR3 is TGTGCCAGCAGCCCCCGGGGGACCCGCGAAGAAAAACTGTTTTTT. It yields the protein CASSPRGTREEKLFF.

The chain carries TRBV5-8 and TRBJ1-2; no firm D call. This CDR3 region has 14 residues. Trimming cost V 0 bases and J 4 bases, with 10 bases left between them. Germline loops: CDR1 SGHTS, CDR2 YDEGEE. The CDR3 spells CASSLVGRVYGYTF. DNA of the CDR3: TGTGCCAGCAGCTTGGTCGGACGGGTCTATGGCTACACCTTC.

The rearrangement joins TRBV7-9 to TRBJ1-4, with D possibly TRBD1 on 6 matching bases. With 6 bases removed from V and 8 bases from J, the gap between germline ends came to 16 bases. Germline values: CDR1 SEHNR, CDR2 FQNEAQ (reference sequence). This CDR3 is 14 amino acids long. The DNA for the CDR3 is TGTGCCAGCAGTCTCCGGGACATAGGGGAAAAACTGTTTTTT. Protein product: CASSLRDIGEKLFF.

The V gene is TRBV11-2, the J gene TRBJ2-5, with D maybe TRBD2 (5 bases). Trimming removed 0 bases from V and 2 bases from J, with 7 bases in between. The germline gives CDR1 SGHAT, CDR2 FQNNGV. CDR3 length: 14 amino acids. CDR3 sequence (DNA): TGTGCCAGCAGCTTAGACGGAGGTCAAGAGACCCAGTACTTC. Translated: CASSLDGGQETQYF.

This clone has a single count. The rearrangement links TRBV19 to TRBJ2-5, with D unresolved. TRBJ2-7 explains the end of the DNA better; the J call may be wrong. Germline V CDR1 and CDR2: LNHDA, SQIVND (reference sequence). The CDR3 extends over 13 amino acids. The CDR3 DNA is TGTGCCAGTAGTTTCCAGTACGCCTACGAGCAGTACTTC. Residues: CASSFQYAYEQYF.

This rearrangement joins TRBV5-4 to TRBJ1-1, with D tentatively TRBD1 (6 bases). The length of the CDR3 is 15 residues. The V end lost 4 bases, the J end lost 0 bases, and 13 bases lay between the germline ends. Germline V gives CDR1 SGHNT, CDR2 YYREEE (reference sequence). The DNA for the CDR3 is TGTGCCAGCAGCACCGGACAGATTATGAACACTGAAGCTTTCTTT. Its protein product is CASSTGQIMNTEAFF.

V usage is TRBV14 and J usage is TRBJ2-7, with a weak D call TRBD2 (6 bases). Germline assignment: CDR1 SGHDN and CDR2 FVKESK. CDR3 size: 14 residues. V lost 5 bases and J 3 bases, leaving 14 bases between the germline ends. The CDR3 region is CASSSSDTGYEQYF. CDR3 bases: TGTGCCAGCAGCTCTAGCGATACGGGCTACGAGCAGTACTTC. Combining the CDR3 with reference TRBV14 and TRBJ2-7 gives the whole variable domain EAGVTQFPSHSVIEKGQTVTLRCDPISGHDNLYWYRRVMGKEIKFLLHFVKESKQDESGMPNNRFLAERTGGTYSTLKVQPAELEDSGVYFCASSSSDTGYEQYFGPGTRLTVT.

CDR3 sequence reads: CASSENSYEQYF. As DNA, the CDR3 is TGTGCCAGCAGTGAAAACAGCTACGAGCAGTACTTC. The rearrangement uses TRBV25-1 and TRBJ2-7, with no clear D. Per the germline V gene, CDR1 is MGHDK and CDR2 is SYGVNS. This CDR3 has 12 residues. V was pared by 2 bases and J by 3 bases, with 5 bases between.

This chain connects TRBV28 to TRBJ2-7; 8 nucleotides agree with TRBD1. After removal of 3 bases from V and 1 base from J, the junction contained 5 bases not matched to a gene. The CDR3 extends over 15 amino acids. Germline V gives CDR1 MDHEN, CDR2 SYDVKM. The DNA of the CDR3 is TGTGCCAGCAGTTTCGCAGGGGGCGAGTCCTACGAGCAGTACTTC. Residues: CASSFAGGESYEQYF.